These 16 T cell receptor beta chains were sequenced from one sample in a study of shared T cell receptors in the human thymus. Sequencing was performed with immunoSEQ multiplex PCR; in TCRdb, only in-frame clones are kept and a portion is missing. The sample consists of approximately 490,000 clones, approximately 80% of them appearing once. These data also formed part of another study, on human thymus T cells.

The sequenced sample consisted of thymocytes. These TCRs come from a boy under three years old with a congenital heart defect.

This clone has only a few counts. The chain has TRBV18 and TRBJ2-7; D is unclear. Germline CDR1 KGHSH, CDR2 LQKENI. The CDR3 has 13 amino acids. The ends were cut back, 3 bases at V and 3 bases at J, with 9 bases in the middle. The CDR3 here is CASSPVEVYEQYF. CDR3 in DNA: TGTGCCAGCTCACCGGTTGAGGTCTACGAGCAGTACTTC.

The rearrangement links TRBV5-4 to TRBJ2-2; 9 nucleotides align to TRBD1. Germline values: CDR1 SGHNT, CDR2 YYREEE (reference sequence). J gave up 5 bases and V 4 bases, and 9 bases lay outside the gene matches. CDR3 length: 16 amino acids. CDR3 sequence reads: CASSASGQGCTGELFF. The CDR3, as DNA: TGTGCCAGCAGCGCGTCGGGACAGGGTTGTACCGGGGAGCTGTTTTTT.

The J gene is TRBJ2-7, the V gene TRBV27; tentatively, D is TRBD2 (6 bases). The germline V gene has CDR1 MNHEY and CDR2 SMNVEV (reference sequence). Trimming removed 5 bases at V and 6 bases at J, with 11 bases between. This CDR3 comprises 12 residues. CDR3 sequence: CASSPGAGEQYF. The DNA for the CDR3 is TGTGCCAGCAGTCCAGGAGCGGGCGAGCAGTACTTC.

This chain joins TRBV9 and TRBJ2-3; D is perhaps TRBD2 (5 bases). The CDR3 covers 15 residues. Looked up from germline, CDR1 is SGDLS and CDR2 is YYNGEE. CDR3 coding DNA: TGTGCACAGCTGCTGGCAGCGGCGGGCACAGATACGCAGTATTTT. Translating gives CAQLLAAAGTDTQYF.

The rearrangement joins TRBV6-5 to TRBJ2-7; D is perhaps TRBD2 (6 bases). This CDR3 has 16 residues. Deletions cut 2 bases from V and 2 bases from J, with 16 bases between. Germline CDR1 MNHEY, CDR2 SVGAGI. Written as DNA, the CDR3 is TGTGCCAGCAGTTACGGGGACTTTCCTAGTCCCTACGAGCAGTACTTC. Protein product: CASSYGDFPSPYEQYF.

V and J are TRBV6-5 and TRBJ2-1; 15 positions agree with TRBD2. In germline, CDR1 is MNHEY, CDR2 SVGAGI. The CDR3 contains 12 residues. The V segment lost 7 bases and the J segment 15 bases; nucleotides outside the gene matches: 4. CDR3 bases: TGTGCCAGCATCGGACTAGCGGGAGGGGCGTTCTTC. This sequence encodes CASIGLAGGAFF.

The chain combines TRBV5-1 with TRBJ2-7, with 8 bases fitting TRBD1. The V and J ends lost 0 bases and 3 bases, in that order; junction bases with no gene match: 8. CDR3 length equals 16 residues. The germline V gene has CDR1 SGHRS and CDR2 YFSETQ. CDR3 DNA sequence: TGCGCCAGCAGCTTGGCCTATCGGGACAGGATCTACGAGCAGTACTTC. Protein product: CASSLAYRDRIYEQYF.

The chain recombines TRBV25-1 with TRBJ2-1; D possibly corresponds to TRBD2 (5 bases). The germline V gene has CDR1 MGHDK and CDR2 SYGVNS. Trimming took 5 bases from V and 2 from J, leaving 13 bases between them. The CDR3 is 15 residues long. Written as DNA, the CDR3 is TGTGCCAGCAGTTACCTAGCAAATACCTACAATGAGCAGTTCTTC. Its translation: CASSYLANTYNEQFF.

The J gene is TRBJ2-7, the V gene TRBV27; a weak D match, TRBD2 (7 bases). Germline V lookup: CDR1 MNHEY, CDR2 SMNVEV (reference sequence). CDR3 length: 15 residues. V was shortened by 5 bases and J by 2 bases, with 16 bases between the two germline ends. The CDR3 protein is CASSDKGGQTYEQYF. The CDR3 DNA reads TGTGCCAGCAGTGACAAGGGGGGGCAAACCTACGAGCAGTACTTC.

This CDR3 reads CASSMGTGGGYTF. CDR3 bases: TGTGCCAGTAGTATGGGGACAGGGGGGGGCTACACCTTC. The chain couples TRBV19 to TRBJ1-2, with TRBD1 matching over 11 bases. Trimming removed 3 bases from V and 8 bases from J; junction bases left unmatched: 2. This CDR3 is 13 amino acids long. CDR1 is LNHDA, CDR2 SQIVND, per germline (reference sequence). The whole variable domain, remainder taken from reference TRBV19 and TRBJ1-2, is DGGITQSPKYLFRKEGQNVTLSCEQNLNHDAMYWYRQDPGQGLRLIYYSQIVNDFQKGDIAEGYSVSREKKESFPLTVTSAQKNPTAFYLCASSMGTGGGYTFGSGTRLTVV.

V usage is TRBV6-1 and J usage is TRBJ2-7; 7 nucleotides align to TRBD1. V dropped 10 bases and J dropped 3; count of bases not matched to a gene: 12. The CDR3 contains 14 residues. Germline V gene sequence: CDR1 MNHNS, CDR2 SASEGT. CDR3 bases: TGTGCCACCCTGTCCGGGACAGCTCTCTACGAGCAGTACTTC. Translation gives CATLSGTALYEQYF.

This clone has only a few counts. V is TRBV28 and J is TRBJ1-2; TRBD1 matches at 8 bases. V shed 9 bases, J shed 4 bases, and the junction held 19 bases outside the gene matches. The germline V gene has CDR1 MDHEN and CDR2 SYDVKM. There are 17 residues in the CDR3. CDR3 sequence (DNA): TGTGCCAGTAACAGTCCTTATTGCAGGGGGCGGGGCTATGGCTACACCTTC. Residues: CASNSPYCRGRGYGYTF.

The V and J genes are TRBV5-1 and TRBJ2-3; 10 bases are shared with TRBD2. V lost 5 bases to trimming and J lost 3 bases; unmatched junction nucleotides: 9. Germline-derived CDR1 and CDR2 are SGHRS and YFSETQ. CDR3 size: 16 residues. For the CDR3, the DNA is TGCGCCAGCAGTCCATCTAGCGGGAGAGGAACAGATACGCAGTATTTT. Encoded protein: CASSPSSGRGTDTQYF.

The chain recombines TRBV5-1 with TRBJ2-1; TRBD1 matches at 7 bases. V shed 4 bases, J shed 7 bases, and the junction held 8 bases outside the gene matches. The germline V gene has CDR1 SGHRS and CDR2 YFSETQ. The CDR3 runs to 14 residues. The chain's CDR3 is CASSRVTGPNEQFF. DNA for the CDR3: TGCGCCAGCAGCCGGGTGACAGGGCCTAATGAGCAGTTCTTC.

The chain couples TRBV18 to TRBJ1-2, with 8 positions matching TRBD1. After removal of 3 bases from V and 6 bases from J, the junction contained 12 bases not matched to a gene. The CDR3 extends over 16 amino acids. Germline V gene sequence: CDR1 KGHSH, CDR2 LQKENI. The CDR3, as DNA: TGTGCCAGCTCACCGCCGACAGGGGTCGGAGTGCATGGCTACACCTTC. It encodes CASSPPTGVGVHGYTF.

The chain recombines TRBV28 with TRBJ2-2; 7 nucleotides match TRBD1. V shed 4 bases, J shed 3 bases, and the junction held 5 bases outside the gene matches. The CDR3 length is 15 residues. Germline loops: CDR1 MDHEN, CDR2 SYDVKM. The CDR3, as DNA: TGTGCCAGCAGTTGTTGTGACAGGGACACCGGGGAGCTGTTTTTT. It yields the protein CASSCCDRDTGELFF.